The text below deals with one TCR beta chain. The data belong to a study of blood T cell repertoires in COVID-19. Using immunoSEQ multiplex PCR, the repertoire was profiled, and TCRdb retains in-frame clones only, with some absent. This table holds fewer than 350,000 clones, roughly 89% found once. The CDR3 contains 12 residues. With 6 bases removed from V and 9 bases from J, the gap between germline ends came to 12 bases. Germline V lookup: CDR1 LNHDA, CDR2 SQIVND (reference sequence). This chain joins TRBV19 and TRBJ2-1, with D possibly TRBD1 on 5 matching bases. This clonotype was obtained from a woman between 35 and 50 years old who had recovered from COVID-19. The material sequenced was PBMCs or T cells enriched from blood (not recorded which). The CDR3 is CASSPPQGEQFF. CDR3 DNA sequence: TGTGCCAGTAGCCCCCCCCAGGGTGAGCAGTTCTTC.